This T cell receptor beta chain was identified in a study of T and B cells in COVID-19 patients. In the study overall: Critical illness requiring mechanical ventilation or extracorporeal membrane oxygenation affected 12 of 20 active-infection patients. About 90% of the roughly 20 active-infection patients had comorbidities associated with unfavorable COVID-19 outcome. Study results and limitations: There were approximately 2,500 TCR clusters exclusive to the recovered cohort, some 31 with low generation probability. Active COVID-19 showed highly clonal TRB repertoires; recovery showed diversity and richness above healthy donors.

TRB rearrangements were amplified by multiplex PCR with BIOMED2 TRB-A/B primers. TCRdb independently ran MiXCR on the multiplex PCR reads; one entry per CDR3 protein. The table records around 21,000 distinct CDR3 sequences, about a third of them present only once. The CDR3 loop spans 13 amino acids. In germline, CDR1 is KGHSH, CDR2 LQKENI. V was cut by 1 base and J by 7 bases, with 7 bases left in between. TRB was amplified from about 250-500 ng of blood genomic DNA. This clonotype has a handful of counts. As yet, its antigen is unknown. The sequence was collected from a human donor who had recovered from COVID-19. The chain links TRBV18 to TRBJ1-4; D is unclear. The sequencing input was blood. CDR3 bases: TGTGCCAGCTCACCACGGTCGGGTGAAAAACTGTTTTTT. Its translation: CASSPRSGEKLFF.